This record concerns one T cell receptor beta chain sequence. The data stem from a study of blood T cell repertoires in COVID-19. Study-wide background: Italy, Spain and the United States were the sources of the convalescent and acute COVID-19 samples. T cells, B-cell-depleted T cells, or PBMCs provided the cDNA or gDNA that served as material.

This CDR3 region has 15 residues. Deletions cut 7 bases from V and 7 bases from J, with 23 bases between. The germline CDR1 and CDR2 sequences are SGHKS and YYEKEE (reference sequence). In the authors' workflow: Amplification with reference gene primers provided the estimates of nucleated cell counts. TCRdb keeps only in-frame clones here, not all; method: immunoSEQ multiplex PCR. V and J calls and clone size are as listed in that table; D and trimming were resolved from the DNA. The sample has 80,000 or so clones; 80% to 85% are singletons. This receptor was taken from a man older than 75 with acute or convalescent COVID-19. This chain uses TRBV5-5 with TRBJ2-5; D is perhaps TRBD2 (7 bases). Input material: peripheral blood. CDR3 amino acids: CASQPSGEGPRTQYF. For the CDR3, the DNA is TGTGCCAGCCAGCCCTCAGGGGAGGGCCCCAGGACCCAGTACTTC.